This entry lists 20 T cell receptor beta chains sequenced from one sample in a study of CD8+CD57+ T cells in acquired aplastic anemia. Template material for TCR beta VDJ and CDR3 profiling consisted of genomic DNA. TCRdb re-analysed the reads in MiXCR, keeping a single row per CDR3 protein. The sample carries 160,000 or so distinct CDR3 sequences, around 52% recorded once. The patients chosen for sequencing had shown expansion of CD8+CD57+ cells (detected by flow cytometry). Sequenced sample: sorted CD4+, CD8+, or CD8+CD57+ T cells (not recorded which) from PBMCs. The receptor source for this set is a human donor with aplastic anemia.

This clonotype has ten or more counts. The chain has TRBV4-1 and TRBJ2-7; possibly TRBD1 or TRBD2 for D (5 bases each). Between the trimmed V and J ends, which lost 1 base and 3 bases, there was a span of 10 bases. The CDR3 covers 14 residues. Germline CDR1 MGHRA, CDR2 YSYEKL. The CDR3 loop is CASSQAGPYYEQYF. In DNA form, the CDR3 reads TGCGCCAGCAGCCAAGCGGGGCCGTACTACGAGCAGTACTTC.

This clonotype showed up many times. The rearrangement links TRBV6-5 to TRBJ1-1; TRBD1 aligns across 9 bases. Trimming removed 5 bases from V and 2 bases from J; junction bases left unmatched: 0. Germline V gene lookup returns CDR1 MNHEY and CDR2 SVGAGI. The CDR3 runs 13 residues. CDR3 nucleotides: TGTGCCAGCAGTACAGGGGGCAACACTGAAGCTTTCTTT. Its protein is CASSTGGNTEAFF.

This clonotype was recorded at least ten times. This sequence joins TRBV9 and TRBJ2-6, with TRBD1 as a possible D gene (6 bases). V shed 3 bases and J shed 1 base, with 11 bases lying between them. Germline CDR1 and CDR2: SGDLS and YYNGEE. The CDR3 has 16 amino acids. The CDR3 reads CASSGNRVSGANVLTF. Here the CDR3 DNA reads TGTGCCAGCAGCGGTAACAGGGTTTCTGGGGCCAACGTCCTGACTTTC.

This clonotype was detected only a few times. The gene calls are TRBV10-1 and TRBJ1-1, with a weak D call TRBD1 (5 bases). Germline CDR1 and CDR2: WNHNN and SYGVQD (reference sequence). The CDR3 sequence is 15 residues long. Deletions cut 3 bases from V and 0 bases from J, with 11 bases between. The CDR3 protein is CASSEPGRLNTEAFF. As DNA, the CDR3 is TGCGCCAGCAGTGAACCGGGACGCCTGAACACTGAAGCTTTCTTT.

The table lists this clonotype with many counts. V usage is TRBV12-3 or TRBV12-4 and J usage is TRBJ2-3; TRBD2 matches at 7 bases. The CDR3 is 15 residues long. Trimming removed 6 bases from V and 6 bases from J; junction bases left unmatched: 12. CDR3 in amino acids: CASRGGWRDPDTQYF. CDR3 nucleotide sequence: TGTGCCAGCAGGGGGGGGTGGCGGGATCCCGATACGCAGTATTTT.

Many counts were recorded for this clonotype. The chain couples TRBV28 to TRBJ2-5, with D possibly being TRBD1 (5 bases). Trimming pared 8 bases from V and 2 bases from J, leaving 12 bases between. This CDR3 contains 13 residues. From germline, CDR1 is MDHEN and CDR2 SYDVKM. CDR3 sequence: CASQQALQETQYF. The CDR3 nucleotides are TGTGCCAGCCAACAGGCCCTACAAGAGACCCAGTACTTC.

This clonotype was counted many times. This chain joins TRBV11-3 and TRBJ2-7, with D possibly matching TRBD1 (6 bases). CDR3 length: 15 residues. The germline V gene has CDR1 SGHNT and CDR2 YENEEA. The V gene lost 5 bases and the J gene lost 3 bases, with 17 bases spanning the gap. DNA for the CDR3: TGTGCCAGCAGCGACCGTGCCGGGACACACTACGAGCAGTACTTC. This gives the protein CASSDRAGTHYEQYF.

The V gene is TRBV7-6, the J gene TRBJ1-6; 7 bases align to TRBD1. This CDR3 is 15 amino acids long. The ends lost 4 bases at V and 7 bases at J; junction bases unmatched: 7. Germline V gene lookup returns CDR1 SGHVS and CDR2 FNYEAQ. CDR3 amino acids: CASSSTGQSNSPLHF. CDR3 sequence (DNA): TGTGCCAGCAGCTCCACGGGACAGTCAAATTCACCCCTCCACTTT.

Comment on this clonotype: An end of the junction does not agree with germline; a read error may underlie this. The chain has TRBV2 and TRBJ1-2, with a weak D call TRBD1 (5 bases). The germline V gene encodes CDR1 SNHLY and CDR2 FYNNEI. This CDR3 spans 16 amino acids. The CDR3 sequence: CASIRIIPAQAGGYIF. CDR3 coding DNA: TGTGCCAGCATTAGAATCATTCCGGCACAGGCTGGTGGCTACATCTTC. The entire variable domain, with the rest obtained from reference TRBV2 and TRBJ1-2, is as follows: EPEVTQTPSHQVTQMGQEVILRCVPISNHLYFYWYRQILGQKVEFLVSFYNNEISEKSEIFDDQFSVERPDGSNFTLKIRSTKLEDSAMYFCASIRIIPAQAGGYIFGSGTRLTVV.

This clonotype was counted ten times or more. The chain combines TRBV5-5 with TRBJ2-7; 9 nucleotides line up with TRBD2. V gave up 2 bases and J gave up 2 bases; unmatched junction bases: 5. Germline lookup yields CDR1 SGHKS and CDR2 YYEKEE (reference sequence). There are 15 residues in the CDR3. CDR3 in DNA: TGTGCCAGCAGCTTTGGGGCGGGAGGGCCCTACGAGCAGTACTTC. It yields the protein CASSFGAGGPYEQYF.

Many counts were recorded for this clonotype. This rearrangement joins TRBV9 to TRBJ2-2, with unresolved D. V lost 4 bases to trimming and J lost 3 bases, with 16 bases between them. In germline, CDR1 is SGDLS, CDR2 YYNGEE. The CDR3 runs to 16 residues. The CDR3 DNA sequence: TGTGCCAGCAGCTCTAGTGTGGGATTGGACACCGGGGAGCTGTTTTTT. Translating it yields CASSSSVGLDTGELFF.

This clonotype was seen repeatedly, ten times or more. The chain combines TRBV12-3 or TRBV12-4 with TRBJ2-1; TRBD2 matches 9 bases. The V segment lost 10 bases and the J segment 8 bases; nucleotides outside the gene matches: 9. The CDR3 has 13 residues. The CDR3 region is CATLTSGGDEQFF. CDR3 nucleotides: TGTGCCACCCTGACTAGCGGAGGGGATGAGCAGTTCTTC.

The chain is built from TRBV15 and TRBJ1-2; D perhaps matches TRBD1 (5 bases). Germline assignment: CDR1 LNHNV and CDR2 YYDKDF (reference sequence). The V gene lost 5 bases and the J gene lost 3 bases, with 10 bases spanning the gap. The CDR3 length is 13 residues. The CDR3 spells CATSRGQDYGYTF. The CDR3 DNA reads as TGTGCCACCAGCCGAGGACAAGACTATGGCTACACCTTC. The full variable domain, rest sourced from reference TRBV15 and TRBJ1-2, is DAMVIQNPRYQVTQFGKPVTLSCSQTLNHNVMYWYQQKSSQAPKLLFHYYDKDFNNEADTPDNFQSRRPNTSFCFLDIRSPGLGDTAMYLCATSRGQDYGYTFGSGTRLTVV.

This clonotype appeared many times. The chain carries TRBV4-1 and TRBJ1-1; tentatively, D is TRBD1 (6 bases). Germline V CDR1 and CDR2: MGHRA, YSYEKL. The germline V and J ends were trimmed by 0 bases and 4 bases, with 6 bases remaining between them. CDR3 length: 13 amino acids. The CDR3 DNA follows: TGCGCCAGCAGCCAAGAAGGGGGCACTGAAGCTTTCTTT. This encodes CASSQEGGTEAFF.

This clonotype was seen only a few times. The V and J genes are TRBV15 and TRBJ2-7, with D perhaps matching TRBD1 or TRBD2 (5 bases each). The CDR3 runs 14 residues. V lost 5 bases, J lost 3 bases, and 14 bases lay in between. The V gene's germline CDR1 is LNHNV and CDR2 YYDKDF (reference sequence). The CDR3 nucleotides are TGTGCCACCAGCGGGGACCTGTCCCTCTACGAGCAGTACTTC. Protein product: CATSGDLSLYEQYF.

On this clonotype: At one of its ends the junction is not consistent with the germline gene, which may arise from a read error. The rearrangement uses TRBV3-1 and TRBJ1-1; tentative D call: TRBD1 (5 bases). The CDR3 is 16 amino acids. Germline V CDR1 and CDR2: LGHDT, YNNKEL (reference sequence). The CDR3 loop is CASRQDGGSLDTEAFF. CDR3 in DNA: TGTGCCAGCCGCCAAGATGGGGGTAGTTTGGACACTGAAGCTTTCTTT.

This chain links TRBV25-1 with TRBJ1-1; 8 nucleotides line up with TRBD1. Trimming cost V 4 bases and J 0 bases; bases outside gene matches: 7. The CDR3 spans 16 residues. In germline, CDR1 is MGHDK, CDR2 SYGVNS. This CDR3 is CASSAIRTGMNTEAFF. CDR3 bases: TGTGCCAGCAGTGCGATACGGACAGGGATGAACACTGAAGCTTTCTTT.

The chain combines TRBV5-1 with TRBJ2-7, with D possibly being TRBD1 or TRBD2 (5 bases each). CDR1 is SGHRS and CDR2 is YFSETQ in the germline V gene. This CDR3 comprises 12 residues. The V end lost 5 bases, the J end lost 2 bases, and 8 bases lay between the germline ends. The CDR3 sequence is CASRRGAYEQYF. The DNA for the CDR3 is TGCGCCAGCAGGAGGGGAGCCTACGAGCAGTACTTC. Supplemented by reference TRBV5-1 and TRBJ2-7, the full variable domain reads KAGVTQTPRYLIKTRGQQVTLSCSPISGHRSVSWYQQTPGQGLQFLFEYFSETQRNKGNFPGRFSGRQFSNSRSEMNVSTLELGDSALYLCASRRGAYEQYFGPGTRLTVT.

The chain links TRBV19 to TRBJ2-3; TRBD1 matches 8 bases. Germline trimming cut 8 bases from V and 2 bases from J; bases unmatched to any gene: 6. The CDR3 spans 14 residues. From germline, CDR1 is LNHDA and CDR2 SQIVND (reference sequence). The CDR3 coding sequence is TGTGCCAGTCCGACAGGGGCCTTCACAGATACGCAGTATTTT. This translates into CASPTGAFTDTQYF.

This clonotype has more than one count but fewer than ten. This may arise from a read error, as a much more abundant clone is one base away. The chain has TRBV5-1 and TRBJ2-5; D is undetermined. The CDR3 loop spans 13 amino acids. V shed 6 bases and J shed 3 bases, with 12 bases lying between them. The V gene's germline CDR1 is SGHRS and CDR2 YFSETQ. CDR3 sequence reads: CASTFEAEETQYF. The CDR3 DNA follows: TGCGCCAGCACCTTTGAAGCAGAAGAGACCCAGTACTTC.